This TCR beta chain comes out of a study of Ad26.COV2.S vaccination and SARS-CoV-2 variants. At the level of the study: The Ad26.COV2.S arm of the COV1001 trial was where the donor was placed.

Treatment in this sample: around 19 received Ad26.COV2.S at low or high dose, single or two shots; 5 received placebo; per-sample allocation not given. Day 63 after the first vaccine or placebo injection was the time point for sampling. With 4 bases removed from V and 2 bases from J, the gap between germline ends came to 13 bases. Germline V lookup: CDR1 SGDLS, CDR2 YYNGEE. This CDR3 spans 15 amino acids. Using immunoSEQ multiplex PCR, the repertoire was profiled, and TCRdb retains in-frame clones only, with some absent. The sample has hundreds of thousands of clones, approximately 89% seen once. The sequencing here drew on peripheral blood, taken in a trial of Ad26.COV2.S vaccine versus placebo. The clonotype originates from a person aged 18-60 years who received the Ad26.COV2.S COVID-19 vaccine or a placebo. The genes are TRBV9 and TRBJ2-1; TRBD2 might be the D (6 bases). CDR3 sequence (DNA): TGTGCCAGCAGCTCCCGTAGCGGAGCCTACAATGAGCAGTTCTTC. Amino acid sequence: CASSSRSGAYNEQFF.